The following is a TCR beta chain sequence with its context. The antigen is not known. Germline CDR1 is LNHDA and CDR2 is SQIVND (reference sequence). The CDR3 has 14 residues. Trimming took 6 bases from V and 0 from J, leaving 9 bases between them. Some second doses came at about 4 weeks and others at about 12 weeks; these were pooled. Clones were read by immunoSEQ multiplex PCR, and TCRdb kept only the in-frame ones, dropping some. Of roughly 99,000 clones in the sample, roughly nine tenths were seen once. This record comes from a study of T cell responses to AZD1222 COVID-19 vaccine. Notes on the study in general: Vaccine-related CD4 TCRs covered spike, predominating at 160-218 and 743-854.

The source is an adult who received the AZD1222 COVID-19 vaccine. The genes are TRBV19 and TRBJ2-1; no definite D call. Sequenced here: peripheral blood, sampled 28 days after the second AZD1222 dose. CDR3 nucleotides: TGTGCCAGTAGCGACTGGAGCTCCTACAATGAGCAGTTCTTC. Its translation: CASSDWSSYNEQFF.